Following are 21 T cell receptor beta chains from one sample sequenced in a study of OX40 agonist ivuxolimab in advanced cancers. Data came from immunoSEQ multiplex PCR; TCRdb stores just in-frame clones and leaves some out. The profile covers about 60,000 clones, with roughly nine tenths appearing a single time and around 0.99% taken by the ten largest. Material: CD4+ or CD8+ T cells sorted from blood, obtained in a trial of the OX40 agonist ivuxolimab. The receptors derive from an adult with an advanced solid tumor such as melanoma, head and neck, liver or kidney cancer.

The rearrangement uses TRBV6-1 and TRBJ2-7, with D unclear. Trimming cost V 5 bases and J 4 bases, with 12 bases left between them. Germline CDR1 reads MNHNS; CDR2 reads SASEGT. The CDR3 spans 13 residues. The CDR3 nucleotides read TGTGCCAGCAGTCAGAGATTCTGGTACGAGCAGTACTTC. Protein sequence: CASSQRFWYEQYF.

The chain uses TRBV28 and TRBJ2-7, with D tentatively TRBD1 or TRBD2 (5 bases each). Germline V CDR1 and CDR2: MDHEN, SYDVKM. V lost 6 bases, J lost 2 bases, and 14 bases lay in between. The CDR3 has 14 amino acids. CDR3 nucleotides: TGTGCCAGCAGGAGGGGCAGCGTCACCTACGAGCAGTACTTC. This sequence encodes CASRRGSVTYEQYF.

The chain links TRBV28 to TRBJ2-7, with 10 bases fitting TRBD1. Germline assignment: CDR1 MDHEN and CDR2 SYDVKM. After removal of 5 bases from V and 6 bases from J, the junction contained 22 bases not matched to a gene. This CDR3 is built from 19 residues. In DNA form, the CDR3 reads TGTGCCAGCAGTCGCCCGGGACAGGGGCCCTCAGGGGCGTACGGCGAGCAGTACTTC. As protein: CASSRPGQGPSGAYGEQYF. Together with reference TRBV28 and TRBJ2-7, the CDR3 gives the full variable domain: DVKVTQSSRYLVKRTGEKVFLECVQDMDHENMFWYRQDPGLGLRLIYFSYDVKMKEKGDIPEGYSVSREKKERFSLILESASTNQTSMYLCASSRPGQGPSGAYGEQYFGPGTRLTVT.

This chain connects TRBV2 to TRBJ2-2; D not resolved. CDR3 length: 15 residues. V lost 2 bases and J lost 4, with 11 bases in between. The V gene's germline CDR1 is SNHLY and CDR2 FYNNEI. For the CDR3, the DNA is TGTGCCAGCAGTGAACTTAGGATCGGCACCGGGGAGCTGTTTTTT. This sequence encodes CASSELRIGTGELFF.

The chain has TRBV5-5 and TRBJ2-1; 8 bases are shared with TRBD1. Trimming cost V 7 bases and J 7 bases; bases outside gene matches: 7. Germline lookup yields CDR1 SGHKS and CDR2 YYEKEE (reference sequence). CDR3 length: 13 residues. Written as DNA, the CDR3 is TGTGCCAGCGGATACACAGGGGGGAATGAGCAGTTCTTC. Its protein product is CASGYTGGNEQFF.

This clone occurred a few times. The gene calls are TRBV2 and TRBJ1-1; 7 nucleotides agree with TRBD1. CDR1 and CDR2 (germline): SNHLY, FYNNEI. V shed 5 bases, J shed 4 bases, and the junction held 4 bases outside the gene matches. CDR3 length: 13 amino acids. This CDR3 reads CASSQGQFTEAFF. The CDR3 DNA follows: TGTGCCAGCAGTCAGGGACAGTTCACTGAAGCTTTCTTT.

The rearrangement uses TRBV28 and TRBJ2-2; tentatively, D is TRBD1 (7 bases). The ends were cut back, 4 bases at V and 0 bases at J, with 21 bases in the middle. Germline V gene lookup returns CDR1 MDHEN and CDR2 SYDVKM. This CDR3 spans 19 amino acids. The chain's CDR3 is CASSSIGSWDRTNTGELFF. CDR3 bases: TGTGCCAGCAGTTCCATCGGGAGTTGGGACAGAACGAACACCGGGGAGCTGTTTTTT. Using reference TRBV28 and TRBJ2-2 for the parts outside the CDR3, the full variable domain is DVKVTQSSRYLVKRTGEKVFLECVQDMDHENMFWYRQDPGLGLRLIYFSYDVKMKEKGDIPEGYSVSREKKERFSLILESASTNQTSMYLCASSSIGSWDRTNTGELFFGEGSRLTVL.

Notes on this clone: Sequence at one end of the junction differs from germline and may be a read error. The CDR3 protein is CASSQDQTGPKYF. DNA of the CDR3: TGCGCCAGCAGCCAAGATCAGACGGGACCGAAGTACTTC. The chain employs TRBV7-2 and TRBJ2-7; perhaps D is TRBD1 or TRBD2 (5 bases each). The CDR3 loop spans 13 amino acids. Per the germline V gene, CDR1 is SGHTA and CDR2 is FQGNSA.

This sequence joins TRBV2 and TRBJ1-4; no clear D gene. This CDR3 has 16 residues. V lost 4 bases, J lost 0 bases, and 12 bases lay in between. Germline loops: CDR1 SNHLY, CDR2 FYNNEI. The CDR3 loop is CASSVGGRTTNEKLFF. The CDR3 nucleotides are TGTGCCAGCAGTGTTGGAGGGAGGACAACTAATGAAAAACTGTTTTTT.

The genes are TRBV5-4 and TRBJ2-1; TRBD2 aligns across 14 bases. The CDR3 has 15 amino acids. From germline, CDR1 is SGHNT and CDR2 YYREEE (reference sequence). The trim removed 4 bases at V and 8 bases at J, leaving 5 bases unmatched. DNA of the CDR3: TGTGCCAGCAGCCCGACTAGCGGGAGGGCGGATGAGCAGTTCTTC. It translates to CASSPTSGRADEQFF. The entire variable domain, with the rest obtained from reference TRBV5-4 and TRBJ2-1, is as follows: ETGVTQSPTHLIKTRGQQVTLRCSSQSGHNTVSWYQQALGQGPQFIFQYYREEENGRGNFPPRFSGLQFPNYSSELNVNALELDDSALYLCASSPTSGRADEQFFGPGTRLTVL.

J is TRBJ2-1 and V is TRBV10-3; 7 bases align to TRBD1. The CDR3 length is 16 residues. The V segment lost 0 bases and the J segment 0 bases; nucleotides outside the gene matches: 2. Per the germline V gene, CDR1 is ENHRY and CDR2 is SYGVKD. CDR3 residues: CAISESTGTSYNEQFF. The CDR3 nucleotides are TGTGCCATCAGTGAGTCGACAGGGACCTCCTACAATGAGCAGTTCTTC.

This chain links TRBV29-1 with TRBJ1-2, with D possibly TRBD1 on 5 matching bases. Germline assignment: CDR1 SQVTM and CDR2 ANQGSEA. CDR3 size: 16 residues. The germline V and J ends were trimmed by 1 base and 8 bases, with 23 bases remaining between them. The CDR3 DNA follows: TGCAGCGTTGAAGTGGGATCAGACGGCCTGAGGGGAGGCTACACCTTC. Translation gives CSVEVGSDGLRGGYTF.

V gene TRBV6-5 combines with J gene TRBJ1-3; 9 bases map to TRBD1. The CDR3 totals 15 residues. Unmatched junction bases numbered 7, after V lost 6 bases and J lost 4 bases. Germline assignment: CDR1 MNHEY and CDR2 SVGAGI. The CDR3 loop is CASRFTGGAGNTIYF. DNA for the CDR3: TGTGCCAGCAGGTTTACAGGGGGCGCCGGAAACACCATATATTTT.

The CDR3 sequence: CASSVGLFGELFF. For the CDR3, the DNA is TGTGCCAGCAGCGTAGGTTTATTCGGGGAGCTGTTTTTT. The chain uses TRBV9 and TRBJ2-2, with D unresolved. CDR1 SGDLS and CDR2 YYNGEE come from the germline V gene. Deletions cut 0 bases from V and 7 bases from J, with 7 bases between. The CDR3 has 13 residues. The full variable domain, completed using reference TRBV9 and TRBJ2-2, is DSGVTQTPKHLITATGQRVTLRCSPRSGDLSVYWYQQSLDQGLQFLIQYYNGEERAKGNILERFSAQQFPDLHSELNLSSLELGDSALYFCASSVGLFGELFFGEGSRLTVL.

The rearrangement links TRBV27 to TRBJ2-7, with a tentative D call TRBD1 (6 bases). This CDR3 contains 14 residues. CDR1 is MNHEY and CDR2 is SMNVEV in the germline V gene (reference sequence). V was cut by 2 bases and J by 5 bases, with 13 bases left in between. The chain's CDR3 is CASSLRGSLHEQYF. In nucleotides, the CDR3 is TGTGCCAGCAGTTTAAGGGGGAGTCTCCACGAGCAGTACTTC.

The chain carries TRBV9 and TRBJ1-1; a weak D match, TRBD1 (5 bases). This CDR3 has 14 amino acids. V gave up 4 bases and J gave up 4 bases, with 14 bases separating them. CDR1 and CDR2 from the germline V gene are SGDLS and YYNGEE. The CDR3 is CASSPLGGGTEAFF. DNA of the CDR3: TGTGCCAGCAGCCCCCTGGGGGGGGGCACTGAAGCTTTCTTT.

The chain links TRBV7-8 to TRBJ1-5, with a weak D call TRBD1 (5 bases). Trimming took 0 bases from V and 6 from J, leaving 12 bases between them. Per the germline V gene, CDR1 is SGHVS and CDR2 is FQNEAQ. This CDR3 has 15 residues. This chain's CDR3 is CASSLARAGRQPQHF. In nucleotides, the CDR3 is TGTGCCAGCAGCTTAGCGAGGGCGGGGCGTCAGCCCCAGCATTTT.

CDR3 nucleotide sequence: TGTGCCAGCAGCCCCCTTCCGGCCTACGAGCAGTACTTC. Its translation is CASSPLPAYEQYF. The V gene is TRBV27, the J gene TRBJ2-7; no firm D call. Trimming cost V 6 bases and J 2 bases, with 11 bases left between them. The CDR3 spans 13 residues. CDR1 is MNHEY and CDR2 is SMNVEV in the germline V gene (reference sequence).

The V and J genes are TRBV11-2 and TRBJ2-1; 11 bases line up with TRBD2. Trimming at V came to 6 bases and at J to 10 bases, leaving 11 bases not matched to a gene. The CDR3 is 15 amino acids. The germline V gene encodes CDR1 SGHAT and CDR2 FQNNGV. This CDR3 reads CASRPKLAGDWEQFF. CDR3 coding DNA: TGTGCCAGCAGACCGAAACTAGCGGGAGATTGGGAGCAGTTCTTC.

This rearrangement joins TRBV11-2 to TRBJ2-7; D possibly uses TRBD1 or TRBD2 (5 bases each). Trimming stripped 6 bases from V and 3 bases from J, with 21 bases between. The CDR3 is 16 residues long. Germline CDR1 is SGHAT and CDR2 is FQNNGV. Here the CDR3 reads CASRNPGRYRNYEQYF. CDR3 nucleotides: TGTGCCAGCAGAAACCCGGGGCGATATAGAAACTACGAGCAGTACTTC.

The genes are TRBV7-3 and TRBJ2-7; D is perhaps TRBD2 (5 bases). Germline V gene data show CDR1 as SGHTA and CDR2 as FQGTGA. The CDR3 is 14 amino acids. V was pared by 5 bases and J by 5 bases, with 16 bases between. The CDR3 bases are TGTGCCAGCAGCCGACTCGGACTTCAGGACGAGCAGTACTTC. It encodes CASSRLGLQDEQYF.